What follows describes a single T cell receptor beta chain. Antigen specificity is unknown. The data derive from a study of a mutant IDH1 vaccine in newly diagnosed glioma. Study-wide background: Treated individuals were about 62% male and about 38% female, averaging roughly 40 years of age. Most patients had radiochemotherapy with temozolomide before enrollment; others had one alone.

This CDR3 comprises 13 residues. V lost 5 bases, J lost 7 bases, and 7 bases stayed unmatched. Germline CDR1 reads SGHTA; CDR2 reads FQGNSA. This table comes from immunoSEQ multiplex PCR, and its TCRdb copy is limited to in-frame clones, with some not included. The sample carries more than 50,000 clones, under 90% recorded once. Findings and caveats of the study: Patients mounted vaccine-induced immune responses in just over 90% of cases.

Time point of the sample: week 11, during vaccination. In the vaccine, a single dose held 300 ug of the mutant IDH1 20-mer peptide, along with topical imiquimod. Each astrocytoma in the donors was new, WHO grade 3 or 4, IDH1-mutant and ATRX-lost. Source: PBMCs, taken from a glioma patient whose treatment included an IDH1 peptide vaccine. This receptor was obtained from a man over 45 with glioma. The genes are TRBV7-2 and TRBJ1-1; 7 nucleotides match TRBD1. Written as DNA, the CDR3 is TGTGCCAGCAGCACCTCCCGGGACAGTGAAGCTTTCTTT. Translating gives CASSTSRDSEAFF.